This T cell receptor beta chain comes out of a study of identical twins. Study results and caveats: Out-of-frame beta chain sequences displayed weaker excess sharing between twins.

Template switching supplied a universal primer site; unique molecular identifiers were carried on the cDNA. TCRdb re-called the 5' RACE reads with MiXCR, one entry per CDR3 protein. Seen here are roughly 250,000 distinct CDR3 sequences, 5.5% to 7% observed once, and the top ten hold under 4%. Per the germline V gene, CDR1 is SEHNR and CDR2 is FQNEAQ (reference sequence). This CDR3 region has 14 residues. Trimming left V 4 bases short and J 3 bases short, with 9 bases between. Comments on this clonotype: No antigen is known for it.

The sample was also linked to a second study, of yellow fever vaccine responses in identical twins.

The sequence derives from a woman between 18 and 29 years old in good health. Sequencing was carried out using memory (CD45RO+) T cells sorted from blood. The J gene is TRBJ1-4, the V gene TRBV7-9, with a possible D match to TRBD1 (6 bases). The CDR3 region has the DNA TGTGCCAGCAGCTCCAGACAGGCTAATGAAAAACTGTTTTTT. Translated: CASSSRQANEKLFF.